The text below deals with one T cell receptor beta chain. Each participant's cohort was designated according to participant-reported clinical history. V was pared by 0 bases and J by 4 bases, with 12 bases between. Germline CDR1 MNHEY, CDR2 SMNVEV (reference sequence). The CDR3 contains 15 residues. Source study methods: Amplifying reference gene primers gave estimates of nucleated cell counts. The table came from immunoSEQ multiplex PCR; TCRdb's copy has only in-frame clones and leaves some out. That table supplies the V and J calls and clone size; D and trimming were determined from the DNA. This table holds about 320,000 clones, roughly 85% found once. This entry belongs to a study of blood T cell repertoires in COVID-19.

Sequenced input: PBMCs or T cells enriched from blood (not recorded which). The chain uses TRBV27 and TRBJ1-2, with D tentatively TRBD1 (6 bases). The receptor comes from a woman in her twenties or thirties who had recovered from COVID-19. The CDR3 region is CASSLSGGAAYGYTF. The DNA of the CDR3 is TGTGCCAGCAGTTTATCGGGGGGGGCAGCCTATGGCTACACCTTC.